This T cell receptor beta chain was recorded in a study of blood T cell repertoires in COVID-19. Study context: Collection of acute and convalescent COVID-19 samples took place in the United States, Italy and Spain.

Clones were sequenced by immunoSEQ multiplex PCR, and TCRdb holds only the in-frame ones, with some missing. The sample contains about 440,000 clones, 88% of which appear only once. This clonotype originated in a woman aged 50 to 65 with COVID-19, enrolled during active disease. The specimen was peripheral blood.

For the CDR3, the DNA is TGTGCCAGCACCCCGAGGACATTCTACGAGCAGTACTTC. It codes for CASTPRTFYEQYF. This chain joins TRBV5-5 and TRBJ2-7; the D gene is possibly TRBD1 (5 bases). Germline assignment: CDR1 SGHKS and CDR2 YYEKEE (reference sequence). V was shortened by 6 bases and J by 3 bases, with 13 bases between the two germline ends. The CDR3 runs to 13 residues.